This T cell receptor beta chain was sequenced for a study of blood T cell repertoires in COVID-19. Germline V gene lookup returns CDR1 PRHDT and CDR2 FYEKMQ (reference sequence). This CDR3 has 14 residues. V dropped 5 bases and J dropped 5 bases, with 15 bases sitting between them. TCRdb keeps only in-frame clones here, not all; method: immunoSEQ multiplex PCR. This table has about 55,000 clones, 70% to 85% appearing once. The sequence came from a human donor in a cohort sampled during active COVID-19. Input material: peripheral blood. The chain has TRBV13 and TRBJ2-5; D might be TRBD2 (6 bases). The CDR3 here is CASSAGLRGETQYF. DNA of the CDR3: TGTGCCAGCAGCGCGGGACTTCGAGGGGAGACCCAGTACTTC.